This T cell receptor beta chain is from a study of OX40 agonist ivuxolimab in advanced cancers. Overall study: Every 2 weeks, patients got intravenous ivuxolimab at one of six dose levels (0.01-10 mg/kg). Partial responses occurred in Three dose-escalation patients, one with hepatocellular carcinoma and two with cutaneous melanoma.

With respect to this clone: Antigen: not known.

The CDR3 contains 14 residues. Trimming took 2 bases from V and 5 from J, leaving 13 bases between them. Germline CDR1 and CDR2: SGHTS and YDEGEE. Assay used: immunoSEQ multiplex PCR; TCRdb lists only in-frame clones, some missing. This table has 70,000 to 85,000 clones, around 85% appearing once. Study-wide findings and caveats: Dosing at 0.1 to 3.0 mg/kg was accompanied by clonal expansion of CD4+ and CD8+ blood T cells by week 6. More expanded clones were seen, on average, in CD8+ T cells than in CD4+.

The chain links TRBV5-8 to TRBJ1-2, with D unresolved. The source material was CD4+ or CD8+ T cells sorted from blood, sampled in a trial of the OX40 agonist ivuxolimab. The clonotype originates from an adult with an advanced solid tumor such as melanoma, head and neck, liver or kidney cancer. The CDR3 region is CASSFGLGSYGYTF. The CDR3 region has the DNA TGTGCCAGCAGCTTCGGCCTGGGGAGTTATGGCTACACCTTC.